This note documents a single T cell receptor (beta chain) sequence. Its antigen is not yet known. No quality values exist for individual bases; no much larger clone is one base distant. At diagnosis, peripheral blood, uninvolved tumor-adjacent lung and tumor were collected and stored as a combination of fresh-frozen and FFPE material. For TCR repertoire profiling, the blood samples were analyzed as peripheral blood mononuclear cells. These data originate in a study of T cells in localized non-small cell lung cancer (dated by TCRdb to the early 2020s). Regarding the complete study: The study examined T cell repertoires in roughly 240 patients with early-stage NSCLC and compared tumors with uninvolved tumor-adjacent lungs. The cohort consisted of approximately 240 treatment-naive NSCLC patients whose localized lung tumors had been resected. NSCLC patients had a mean age of roughly 64 years, and 129 were male and 107 female. What the study reported, not specific to this receptor: A median of approximately 57 of the top 100 tumor clones were detected in paired uninvolved adjacent lung, and around 30 of these tumor clones were also found among the top 100 clones of the paired uninvolved adjacent lung. Higher T cell density in blood was associated with longer overall survival, whereas higher clonality in adjacent lung was associated with shorter survival. Because multi-region sequencing of the tumors was not done, intratumor heterogeneity could not be ruled out. Uninvolved tumor-adjacent lung showed the highest T cell clonality, higher than tumor, which suggests more focused antigenic responses in the uninvolved tumor-adjacent lung. Because the study design was exploratory, TCR variables were selected using unadjusted p-values without false-discovery rate correction.

The immunoSEQ Assay was used to sequence TCR beta CDR3 regions from DNA. In the paper's pipeline: T cell density was computed as TCR beta template counts normalized to usable DNA estimated by amplifying housekeeping genes. The preseqR package was used to estimate richness by extrapolating to 400,000 templates for PBMC samples and to 120,000 templates for tissue samples. Clonality was defined as one minus Pielou's evenness. Tissue-enriched TCRs were identified by differential abundance testing using productive amino-acid clonotypes, minimum total count 5 and alpha 0.1. The Jaccard Index and the Morisita Overlap Index were used to quantify repertoire overlap between compartments. TCR beta CDR3s were clustered by GLIPH together with public tetramer-defined viral CDR3s, and at least three viral sequences plus V-gene enrichment were required for viral motifs. TCRdb took over this immuneACCESS table, retaining in-frame rearrangements with V and J assigned. Such tables are incomplete; in checked studies, under half of the missing clones stem from an unresolved V gene, and the remainder is unexplained. Clonal size and the V and J genes are those of that table, whereas D and trimming came from the DNA. For this sample the table gives some 38,000 clones, of which roughly 90% were detected only once. The top ten clones comprise about 5.4% of the sample.

The CDR3 numbers 15 residues from cysteine through phenylalanine. The entry retains the CDR3 DNA only, 45 bases that are in frame from base 1. The germline V gene (reference sequence) provides CDR1 LNHDA and CDR2 SQIVND. V loses 5 bases at its end and J loses 2 bases; junction bases beyond the gene matches: 6. The chain employs TRBV19 and TRBJ1-1; TRBD1 agrees with 9 junctional bases. The receptor was derived from a male donor older than 55 with stage II lung adenocarcinoma. The sample here was peripheral blood mononuclear cells, taken before any cancer treatment. The CDR3 here reads CASSVGQGTNTEAFF. The nucleotide sequence reads TGTGCCAGTAGTGTAGGACAGGGGACCAACACTGAAGCTTTCTTT.